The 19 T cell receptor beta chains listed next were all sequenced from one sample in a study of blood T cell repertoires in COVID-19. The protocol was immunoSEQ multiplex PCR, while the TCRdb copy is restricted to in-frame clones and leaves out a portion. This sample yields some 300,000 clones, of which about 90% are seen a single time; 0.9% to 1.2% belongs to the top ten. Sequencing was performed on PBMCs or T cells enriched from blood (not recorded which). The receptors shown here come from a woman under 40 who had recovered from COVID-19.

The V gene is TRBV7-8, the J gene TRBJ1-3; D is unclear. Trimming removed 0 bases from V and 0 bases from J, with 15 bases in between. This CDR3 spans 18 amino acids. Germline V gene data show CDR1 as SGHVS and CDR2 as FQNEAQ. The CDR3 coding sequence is TGTGCCAGCAGCTTAGCCGGGAGGAACAGACGCTCTGGAAACACCATATATTTT. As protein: CASSLAGRNRRSGNTIYF. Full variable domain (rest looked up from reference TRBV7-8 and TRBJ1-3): GAGVSQSPRYKVAKRGQDVALRCDPISGHVSLFWYQQALGQGPEFLTYFQNEAQLDKSGLPSDRFFAERPEGSVSTLKIQRTQQEDSAVYLCASSLAGRNRRSGNTIYFGEGSWLTVV.

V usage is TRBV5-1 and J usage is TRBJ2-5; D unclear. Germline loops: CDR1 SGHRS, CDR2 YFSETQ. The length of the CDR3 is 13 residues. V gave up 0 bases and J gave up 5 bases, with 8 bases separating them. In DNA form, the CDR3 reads TGCGCCAGCAGCTTGGTAACATCGGAGACCCAGTACTTC. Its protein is CASSLVTSETQYF.

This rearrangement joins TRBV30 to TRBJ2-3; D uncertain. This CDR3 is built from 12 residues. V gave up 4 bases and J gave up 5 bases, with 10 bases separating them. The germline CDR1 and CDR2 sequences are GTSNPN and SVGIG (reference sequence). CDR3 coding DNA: TGTGCCTGGAAGGAGTCCGTAGATACGCAGTATTTT. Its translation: CAWKESVDTQYF.

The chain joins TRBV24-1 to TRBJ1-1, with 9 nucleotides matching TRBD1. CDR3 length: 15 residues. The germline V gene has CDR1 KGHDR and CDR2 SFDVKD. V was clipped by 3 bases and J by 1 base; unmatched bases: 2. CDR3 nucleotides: TGTGCCACCAGTGATCCGGGACAGGGGAACACTGAAGCTTTCTTT. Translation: CATSDPGQGNTEAFF.

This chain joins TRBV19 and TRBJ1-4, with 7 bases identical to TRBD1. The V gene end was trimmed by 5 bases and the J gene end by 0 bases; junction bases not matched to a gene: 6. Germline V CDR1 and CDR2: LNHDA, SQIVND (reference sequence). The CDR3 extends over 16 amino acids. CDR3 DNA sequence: TGTGCCAGTAGTGTTACAGGGGCACCAACTAATGAAAAACTGTTTTTT. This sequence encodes CASSVTGAPTNEKLFF. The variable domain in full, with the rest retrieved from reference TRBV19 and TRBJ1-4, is DGGITQSPKYLFRKEGQNVTLSCEQNLNHDAMYWYRQDPGQGLRLIYYSQIVNDFQKGDIAEGYSVSREKKESFPLTVTSAQKNPTAFYLCASSVTGAPTNEKLFFGSGTQLSVL.

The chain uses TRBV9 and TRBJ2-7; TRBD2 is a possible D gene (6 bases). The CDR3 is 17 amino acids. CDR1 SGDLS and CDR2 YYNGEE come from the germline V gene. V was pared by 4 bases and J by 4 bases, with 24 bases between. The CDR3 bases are TGTGCCAGCAGCCCCGCCTGGGGCGGGACCGCCGCTTACGAGCAGTACTTC. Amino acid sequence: CASSPAWGGTAAYEQYF.

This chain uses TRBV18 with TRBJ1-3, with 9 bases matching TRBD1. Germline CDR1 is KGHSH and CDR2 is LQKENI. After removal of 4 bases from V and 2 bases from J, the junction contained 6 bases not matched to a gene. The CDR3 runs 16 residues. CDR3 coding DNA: TGTGCCAGCTCACAGGGACAGGGTACCGCTGGAAACACCATATATTTT. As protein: CASSQGQGTAGNTIYF.

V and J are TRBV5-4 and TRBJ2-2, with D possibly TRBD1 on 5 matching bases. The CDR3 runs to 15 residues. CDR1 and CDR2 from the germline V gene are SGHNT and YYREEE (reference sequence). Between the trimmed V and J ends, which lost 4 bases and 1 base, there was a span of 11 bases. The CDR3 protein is CASSPGIWNTGELFF. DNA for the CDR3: TGTGCCAGCAGCCCAGGGATATGGAACACCGGGGAGCTGTTTTTT.

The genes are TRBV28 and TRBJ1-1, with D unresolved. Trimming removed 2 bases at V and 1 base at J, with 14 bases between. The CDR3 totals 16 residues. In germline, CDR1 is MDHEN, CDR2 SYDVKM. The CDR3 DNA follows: TGTGCCAGCAGTTTAGCTTCGAGACTCACGAACACTGAAGCTTTCTTT. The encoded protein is CASSLASRLTNTEAFF. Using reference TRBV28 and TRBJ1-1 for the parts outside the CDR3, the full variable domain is DVKVTQSSRYLVKRTGEKVFLECVQDMDHENMFWYRQDPGLGLRLIYFSYDVKMKEKGDIPEGYSVSREKKERFSLILESASTNQTSMYLCASSLASRLTNTEAFFGQGTRLTVV.

CDR3: CASSDPTSGGAANEQFF. The CDR3 bases are TGTGCCAGCAGCGACCCGACTAGCGGGGGGGCGGCGAATGAGCAGTTCTTC. The chain joins TRBV5-4 to TRBJ2-1; TRBD2 matches 14 bases. V shed 4 bases and J 7 bases; nucleotides not matched to a gene: 10. The CDR3 runs to 17 residues. From germline, CDR1 is SGHNT and CDR2 YYREEE (reference sequence).

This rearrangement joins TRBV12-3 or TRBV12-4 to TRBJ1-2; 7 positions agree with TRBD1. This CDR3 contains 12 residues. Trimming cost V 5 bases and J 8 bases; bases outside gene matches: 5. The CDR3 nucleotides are TGTGCCAGCAGTCCGACAGGGCCCGGCTACACCTTC. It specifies CASSPTGPGYTF.

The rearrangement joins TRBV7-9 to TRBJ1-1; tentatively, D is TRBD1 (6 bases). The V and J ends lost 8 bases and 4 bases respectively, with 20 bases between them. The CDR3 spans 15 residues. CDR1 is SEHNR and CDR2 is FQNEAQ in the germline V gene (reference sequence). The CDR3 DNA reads TGTGCCAGCGGCCTTAATATAGGGGGGGCCACTGAAGCTTTCTTT. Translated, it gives CASGLNIGGATEAFF.

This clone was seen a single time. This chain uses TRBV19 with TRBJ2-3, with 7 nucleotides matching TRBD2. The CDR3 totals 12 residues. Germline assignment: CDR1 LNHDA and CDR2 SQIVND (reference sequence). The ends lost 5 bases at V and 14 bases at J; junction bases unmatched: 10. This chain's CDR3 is CASSARDYVWYF. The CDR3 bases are TGTGCCAGTAGTGCCCGGGACTACGTATGGTATTTT.

This CDR3 is CASSGEEGGAVASYEQYF. DNA for the CDR3: TGTGCCAGCAGCGGAGAAGAGGGAGGGGCAGTGGCGTCCTACGAGCAGTACTTC. This chain joins TRBV9 and TRBJ2-7; 7 nucleotides line up with TRBD2. This CDR3 contains 18 residues. J gave up 1 base and V 3 bases, and 16 bases lay outside the gene matches. Germline assignment: CDR1 SGDLS and CDR2 YYNGEE.

The CDR3 loop is CATARGPLSYEQYF. The CDR3 nucleotides read TGTGCCACCGCCAGGGGGCCCCTCTCCTACGAGCAGTACTTC. This rearrangement joins TRBV6-5 to TRBJ2-7; 8 nucleotides align to TRBD1. V lost 10 bases to trimming and J lost 0 bases; unmatched junction nucleotides: 8. This CDR3 spans 14 amino acids. Looked up from germline, CDR1 is MNHEY and CDR2 is SVGAGI.

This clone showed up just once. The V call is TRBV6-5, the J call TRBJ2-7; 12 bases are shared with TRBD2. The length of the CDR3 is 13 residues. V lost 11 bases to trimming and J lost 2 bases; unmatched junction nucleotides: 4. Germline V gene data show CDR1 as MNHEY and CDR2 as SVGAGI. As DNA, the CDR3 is TGTGCCGCCAGACTAGCGGGGGCCTACGAGCAGTACTTC. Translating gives CAARLAGAYEQYF.

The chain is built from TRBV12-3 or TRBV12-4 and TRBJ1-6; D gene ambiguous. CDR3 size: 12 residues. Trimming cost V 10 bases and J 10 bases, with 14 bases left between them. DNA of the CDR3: TGTGCCACCCCTACCCCGGGGTCACCCCTCCACTTT. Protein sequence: CATPTPGSPLHF.

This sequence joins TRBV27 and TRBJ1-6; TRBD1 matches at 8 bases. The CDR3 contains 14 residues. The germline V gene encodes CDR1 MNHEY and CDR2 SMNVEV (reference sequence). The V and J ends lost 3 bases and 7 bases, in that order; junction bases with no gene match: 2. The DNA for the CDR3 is TGTGCCAGCAGTTTCAGGGGGCGGAATTCACCCCTCCACTTT. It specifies CASSFRGRNSPLHF.

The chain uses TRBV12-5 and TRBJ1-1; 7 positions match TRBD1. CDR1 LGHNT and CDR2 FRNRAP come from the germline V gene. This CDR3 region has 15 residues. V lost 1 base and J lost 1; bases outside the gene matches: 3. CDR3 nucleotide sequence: TGTGCTAGTGGTTTGGCGACAGGGCGGAACACTGAAGCTTTCTTT. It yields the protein CASGLATGRNTEAFF. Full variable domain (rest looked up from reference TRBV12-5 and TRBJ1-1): DARVTQTPRHKVTEMGQEVTMRCQPILGHNTVFWYRQTMMQGLELLAYFRNRAPLDDSGMPKDRFSAEMPDATLATLKIQPSEPRDSAVYFCASGLATGRNTEAFFGQGTRLTVV.